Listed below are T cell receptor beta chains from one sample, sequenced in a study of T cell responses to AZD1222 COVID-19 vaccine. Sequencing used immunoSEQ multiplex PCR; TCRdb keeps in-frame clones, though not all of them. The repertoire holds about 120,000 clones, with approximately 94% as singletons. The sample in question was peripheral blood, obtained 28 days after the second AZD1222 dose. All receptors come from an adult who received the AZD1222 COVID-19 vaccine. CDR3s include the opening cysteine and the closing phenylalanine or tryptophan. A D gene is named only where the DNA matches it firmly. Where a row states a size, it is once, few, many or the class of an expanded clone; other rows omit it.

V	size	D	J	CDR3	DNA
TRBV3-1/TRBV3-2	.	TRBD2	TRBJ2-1	CASSQDSGSYNEQFF	TGTGCCAGCAGCCAAGATAGCGGGAGCTACAATGAGCAGTTCTTC
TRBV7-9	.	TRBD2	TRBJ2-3	CASGSSGEDTQYF	TGTGCCAGCGGGTCTAGCGGGGAAGATACGCAGTATTTT
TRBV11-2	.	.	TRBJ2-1	CASSLVRASSYNEQFF	TGTGCCAGCAGCCTGGTACGCGCGTCCTCCTACAATGAGCAGTTCTTC
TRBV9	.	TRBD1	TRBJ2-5	CASSPGDRDSQETQYF	TGTGCCAGCAGCCCAGGGGACAGGGATTCACAAGAGACCCAGTACTTC
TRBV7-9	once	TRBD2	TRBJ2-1	CASSPTSGRYNEQFF	TGTGCCAGCAGCCCCACTAGCGGGCGATACAATGAGCAGTTCTTC
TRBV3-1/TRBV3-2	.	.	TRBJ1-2	CASSQDSPGEGYTF	TGTGCCAGCAGCCAAGATAGTCCCGGTGAGGGCTACACCTTC
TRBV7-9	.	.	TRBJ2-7	CASSLYGTSYEQYF	TGTGCCAGCAGCTTATACGGGACTTCCTACGAGCAGTACTTC
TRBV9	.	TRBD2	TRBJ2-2	CASGPLAADGELFF	TGTGCCAGCGGACCCCTAGCGGCGGACGGGGAGCTGTTTTTT
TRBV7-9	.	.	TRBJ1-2	CASSPDSQTTSYTF	TGTGCCAGCAGCCCGGACAGCCAAACGACCTCCTACACCTTC
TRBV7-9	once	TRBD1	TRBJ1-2	CASSFIPETGLYGYTF	TGTGCCAGCAGCTTTATCCCAGAGACAGGGCTCTATGGCTACACCTTC
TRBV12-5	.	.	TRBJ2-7	CASGNLGGRNSYEQYF	TGTGCTAGTGGTAACCTTGGGGGGAGGAACTCCTACGAGCAGTACTTC
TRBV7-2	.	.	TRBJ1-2	CASSLGGDYGYTF	TGTGCCAGCAGCTTAGGAGGGGACTATGGCTACACCTTC
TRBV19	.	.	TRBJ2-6	CASSIAAGRTSGANVLTF	TGTGCCAGTAGTATAGCGGCAGGGAGGACCTCTGGGGCCAACGTCCTGACTTTC
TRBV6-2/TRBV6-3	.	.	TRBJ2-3	CASSYSIARTDTQYF	TGTGCCAGCAGTTACTCCATTGCCCGCACAGATACGCAGTATTTT
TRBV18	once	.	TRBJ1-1	CASSPGGKDTEAFF	TGTGCCAGCTCACCAGGGGGTAAGGACACTGAAGCTTTCTTT
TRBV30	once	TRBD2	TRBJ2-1	CAWSTSGRQLYNEQFF	TGTGCCTGGAGTACTAGCGGGAGGCAACTCTACAATGAGCAGTTCTTC
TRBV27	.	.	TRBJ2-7	CASSYEAGPSYEQYF	TGTGCCAGCAGTTATGAGGCAGGGCCCTCCTACGAGCAGTACTTC
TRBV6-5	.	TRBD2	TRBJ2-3	CASSYRRVGGTDTQYF	TGTGCCAGCAGTTACCGGCGGGTGGGGGGGACAGATACGCAGTATTTT
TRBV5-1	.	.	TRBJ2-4	CASSSGSGPIGDIQYF	TGCGCCAGCAGCTCCGGTTCCGGGCCTATTGGGGACATTCAGTACTTC
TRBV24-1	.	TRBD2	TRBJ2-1	CATSDPTSGGYNEQFF	TGTGCCACCAGTGATCCGACTAGCGGAGGTTACAATGAGCAGTTCTTC
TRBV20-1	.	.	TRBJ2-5	CSASSVTGSSTGTQYF	TGCAGTGCTAGTAGTGTAACGGGTTCCTCTACAGGGACCCAGTACTTC
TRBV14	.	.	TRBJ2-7	CASSQVGSYEQYF	TGTGCCAGCAGCCAGGTCGGGTCCTACGAGCAGTACTTC
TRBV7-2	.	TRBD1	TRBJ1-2	CASSQTGEYGYTF	TGTGCCAGCAGCCAAACAGGGGAATACGGCTACACCTTC
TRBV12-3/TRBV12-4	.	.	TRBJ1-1	CASRGQLNTEAFF	TGTGCCAGCAGAGGACAGCTTAACACTGAAGCTTTCTTT
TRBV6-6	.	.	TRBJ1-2	CASSYSGDRYGYTF	TGTGCCAGCAGTTACTCTGGAGACAGATATGGCTACACCTTC
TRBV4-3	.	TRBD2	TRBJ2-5	CASSQVPLAGDKTQYF	TGCGCCAGCAGCCAAGTACCACTAGCGGGAGATAAGACCCAGTACTTC
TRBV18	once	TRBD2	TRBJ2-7	CASSWGLAGGSYEQYF	TGTGCCAGCTCATGGGGACTAGCGGGTGGATCCTACGAGCAGTACTTC
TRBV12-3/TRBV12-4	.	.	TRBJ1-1	CASSSHLEAFF	TGTGCCAGCAGTTCACACCTTGAAGCTTTCTTT
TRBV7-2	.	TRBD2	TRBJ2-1	CASSLAGGPNEQFF	TGTGCCAGCAGCCTAGCGGGAGGCCCCAATGAGCAGTTCTTC
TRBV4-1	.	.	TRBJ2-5	CASSQVPGTVGETQYF	TGCGCCAGCAGCCAAGTACCCGGGACCGTGGGAGAGACCCAGTACTTC
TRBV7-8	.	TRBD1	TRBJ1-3	CASTDRDRVLLGNTIYF	TGTGCCAGCACCGACCGGGACAGGGTCTTACTCGGAAACACCATATATTTT
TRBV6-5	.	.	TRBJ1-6	CASTPGPTDSPLHF	TGTGCCAGCACCCCGGGTCCTACAGATTCACCCCTCCACTTT
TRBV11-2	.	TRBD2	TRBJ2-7	CASSPTAAGMVEQYF	TGTGCCAGCAGCCCGACCGCAGCGGGGATGGTCGAGCAGTACTTC
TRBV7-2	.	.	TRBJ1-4	CASSLVGNEKLFF	TGTGCCAGCAGCTTAGTCGGAAATGAAAAACTGTTTTTT
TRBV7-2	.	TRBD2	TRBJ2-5	CASTSLAGAGETQYF	TGTGCCAGCACTAGTCTAGCGGGAGCGGGTGAGACCCAGTACTTC
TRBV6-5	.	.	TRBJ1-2	CASSYEKGGIYGYTF	TGTGCCAGCAGTTACGAGAAAGGGGGGATCTATGGCTACACCTTC
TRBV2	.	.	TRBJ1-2	CASGSTGSGHYGYTF	TGTGCCAGCGGCAGCACAGGTTCGGGACACTATGGCTACACCTTC
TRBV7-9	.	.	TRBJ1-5	CASSSTGVGNQPQHF	TGTGCCAGCAGCTCGACAGGAGTTGGCAATCAGCCCCAGCATTTT
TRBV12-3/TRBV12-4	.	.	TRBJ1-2	CASSSTTGGGTF	TGTGCCAGCAGTTCCACCACAGGCGGAGGAACCTTC
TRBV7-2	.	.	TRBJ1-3	CASNPSGLGNTIYF	TGTGCCAGCAACCCGAGTGGGTTAGGAAACACCATATATTTT
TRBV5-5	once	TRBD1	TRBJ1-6	CASSFGTGSPLHF	TGTGCCAGCAGCTTTGGGACAGGCTCACCCCTCCACTTT
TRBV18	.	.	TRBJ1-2	CASSPLPSPNYGYTF	TGTGCCAGCTCACCACTTCCCTCCCCTAACTATGGCTACACCTTC
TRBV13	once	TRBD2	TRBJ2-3	CASRPTSGVTDTQYF	TGTGCCAGCAGGCCGACTAGCGGGGTTACAGATACGCAGTATTTT
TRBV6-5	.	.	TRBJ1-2	CASSQGDYGYTF	TGTGCCAGCAGTCAGGGTGACTATGGCTACACCTTC
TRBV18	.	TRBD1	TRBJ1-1	CASSPGQRVRTEAFF	TGTGCCAGCTCACCGGGACAGCGGGTTCGAACTGAAGCTTTCTTT
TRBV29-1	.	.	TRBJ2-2	CSVGVYGNTGELFF	TGCAGCGTTGGAGTTTACGGTAACACCGGGGAGCTGTTTTTT
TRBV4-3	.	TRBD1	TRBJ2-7	CASSQGGQASEQYF	TGCGCCAGCAGCCAAGGCGGACAGGCCTCCGAGCAGTACTTC
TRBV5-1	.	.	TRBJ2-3	CASSSKDTQYF	TGCGCCAGCAGCTCAAAAGATACGCAGTATTTT
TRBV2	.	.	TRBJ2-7	CASQERNYEQYF	TGTGCCAGTCAGGAGAGGAACTACGAGCAGTACTTC